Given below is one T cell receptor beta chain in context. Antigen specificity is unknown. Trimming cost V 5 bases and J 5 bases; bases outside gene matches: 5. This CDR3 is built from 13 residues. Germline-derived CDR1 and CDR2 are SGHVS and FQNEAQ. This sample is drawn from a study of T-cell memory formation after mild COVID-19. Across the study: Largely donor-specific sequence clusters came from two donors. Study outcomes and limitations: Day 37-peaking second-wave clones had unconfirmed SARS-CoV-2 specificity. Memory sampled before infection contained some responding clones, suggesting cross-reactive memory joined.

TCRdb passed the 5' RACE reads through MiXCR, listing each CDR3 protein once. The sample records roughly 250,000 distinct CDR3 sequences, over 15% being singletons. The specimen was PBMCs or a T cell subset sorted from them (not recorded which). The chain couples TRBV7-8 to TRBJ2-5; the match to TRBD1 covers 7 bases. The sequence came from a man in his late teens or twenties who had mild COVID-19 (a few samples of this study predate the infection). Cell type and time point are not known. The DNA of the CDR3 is TGTGCCAGCAGCCTCCAACAGGGGGAGACCCAGTACTTC. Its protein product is CASSLQQGETQYF.